This TCR beta chain comes out of a study of T-cell memory formation after mild COVID-19. Study background: Largely, TCR clusters stayed within a single donor. Study-wide results and limits: Clones shrinking between day 15 and 85 showed a balanced CD4/CD8 split, and those that grew later tilted toward CD4+.

TCRdb processed the 5' RACE reads anew with MiXCR; each CDR3 protein has one entry. The data contain 30,000 to 35,000 distinct CDR3 sequences, 7% to 8% of them singletons. J gave up 3 bases and V 3 bases, and 3 bases lay outside the gene matches. The CDR3 runs to 15 residues. The V gene's germline CDR1 is SGHTA and CDR2 FQGTGA. In this sample, this clonotype turned up a few times. The antigen remains unidentified. The TCR comes from a man aged 18-30 years who had mild COVID-19 (a few samples of this study predate the infection). Cell type and time point are not known. V is TRBV7-3 and J is TRBJ2-3; 10 bases match TRBD2. Sequenced sample: PBMCs or a T cell subset sorted from them (not recorded which). The CDR3 spells CASSFGLAVTDTQYF. In DNA form, the CDR3 reads TGTGCCAGCAGCTTCGGACTAGCGGTGACAGATACGCAGTATTTT.